These T cell receptor beta chains were read from a single sample in a study of blood T cell repertoires in COVID-19. The method was immunoSEQ multiplex PCR; TCRdb's version includes in-frame clones alone and lacks a portion of them. This table has about 42,000 clones, approximately 86% appearing once. The sequenced sample was peripheral blood. All receptors come from a human donor in a cohort sampled during active COVID-19. Each CDR3 is given with its conserved first and last residue. A D gene is named only where the DNA matches it firmly. Expanded clones are given a class, and other clones once, few, many or no size at all.

j_call: TRBJ2-2; d_call: NA; clone_size: once; v_call: TRBV5-1; cdr3_nt: TGCGCCAGCAGCTTGGTCAGGGGACGGCCCGGGGAGCTGTTTTTT; cdr3_aa: CASSLVRGRPGELFF
j_call: TRBJ1-2; d_call: TRBD1; clone_size: NA; v_call: TRBV7-9; cdr3_nt: TGTGCCAGCAGCTCCCGGGGATTGGGGCAGGGGGCGCGAGGCTACACCTTC; cdr3_aa: CASSSRGLGQGARGYTF
j_call: TRBJ2-3; d_call: TRBD2; clone_size: NA; v_call: TRBV9; cdr3_nt: TGTGCCAGCAGCGTGGCGGGGGGCCTCTCAGGGGATACGCAGTATTTT; cdr3_aa: CASSVAGGLSGDTQYF
j_call: TRBJ2-1; d_call: NA; clone_size: NA; v_call: TRBV4-2; cdr3_nt: TGTGCCAGCAGCCAAGTGACAGAGAATGAGCAGTTCTTC; cdr3_aa: CASSQVTENEQFF
j_call: TRBJ1-1; d_call: NA; clone_size: NA; v_call: TRBV19; cdr3_nt: TGTGCCAGTAGTAGGGGCGGGATGAACACTGAAGCTTTCTTT; cdr3_aa: CASSRGGMNTEAFF
j_call: TRBJ2-3; d_call: NA; clone_size: NA; v_call: TRBV29-1; cdr3_nt: TGCAGCGTTGAACGAGGGGGGGCCACAGATACGCAGTATTTT; cdr3_aa: CSVERGGATDTQYF
j_call: TRBJ1-2; d_call: NA; clone_size: NA; v_call: TRBV19; cdr3_nt: TGTGCCAGTAGTGGGGCTCCCCCGAGGAACTATGGCTACACCTTC; cdr3_aa: CASSGAPPRNYGYTF
j_call: TRBJ2-3; d_call: TRBD1; clone_size: NA; v_call: TRBV27; cdr3_nt: TGTGCCAGCAGGTCCGGGACAGGGGGAAATACGCAGTATTTT; cdr3_aa: CASRSGTGGNTQYF
j_call: TRBJ2-7; d_call: NA; clone_size: NA; v_call: TRBV21-1; cdr3_nt: TGTGCCAGCAGCAAAGCAGGCGACAGGACCTACGAGCAGTACTTC; cdr3_aa: CASSKAGDRTYEQYF
j_call: TRBJ2-7; d_call: TRBD2; clone_size: NA; v_call: TRBV19; cdr3_nt: TGTGCCAGTAGTATTGTGGGGGACTACTACGAGCAGTACTTC; cdr3_aa: CASSIVGDYYEQYF
j_call: TRBJ2-5; d_call: NA; clone_size: NA; v_call: TRBV10-3; cdr3_nt: TGTGCCATCAGTGAATCCCTCCTCCAAGAGACCCAGTACTTC; cdr3_aa: CAISESLLQETQYF
j_call: TRBJ2-2; d_call: TRBD2; clone_size: NA; v_call: TRBV28; cdr3_nt: TGTGCCAGCAGTTGGGGGGGGAACACCGGGGAGCTGTTTTTT; cdr3_aa: CASSWGGNTGELFF
j_call: TRBJ1-2; d_call: NA; clone_size: NA; v_call: TRBV30; cdr3_nt: TGTGCCTGGAGTCCAGGGGTTTTAGGCTACACCTTC; cdr3_aa: CAWSPGVLGYTF
j_call: TRBJ1-2; d_call: NA; clone_size: NA; v_call: TRBV7-9; cdr3_nt: TGTGCCAGCAGCTTAGGAGGGGGTCTGCGGGATGGCTACACCTTC; cdr3_aa: CASSLGGGLRDGYTF
j_call: TRBJ2-3; d_call: NA; clone_size: NA; v_call: TRBV9; cdr3_nt: TGTGCCAGCAGCCCCAGGTGGGGCACAGATACGCAGTATTTT; cdr3_aa: CASSPRWGTDTQYF
j_call: TRBJ2-1; d_call: NA; clone_size: few; v_call: TRBV9; cdr3_nt: TGTGCCAGCAGCCCTGGACTCTCCGGGGCCTACAATGAGCAGTTCTTC; cdr3_aa: CASSPGLSGAYNEQFF
j_call: TRBJ2-3; d_call: NA; clone_size: once; v_call: TRBV7-9; cdr3_nt: TGTGCCAGCACCCGCCGGGGGGCGGGGGGCACAGATACGCAGTATTTT; cdr3_aa: CASTRRGAGGTDTQYF
j_call: TRBJ1-6; d_call: NA; clone_size: NA; v_call: TRBV28; cdr3_nt: TGTGCCAGCAGTTTACAACAGCTTAATTCACCCCTCCACTTT; cdr3_aa: CASSLQQLNSPLHF
j_call: TRBJ1-4; d_call: TRBD1; clone_size: NA; v_call: TRBV3-1/TRBV3-2; cdr3_nt: TGTGCCTCGGCAGCGGGGACAGGGGGCCGGGAAAAACTGTTTTTT; cdr3_aa: CASAAGTGGREKLFF
j_call: TRBJ2-5; d_call: TRBD2; clone_size: NA; v_call: TRBV7-8; cdr3_nt: TGTGCCAGCAGCCCCCTCGGGACTAGCGGGGGGGCCCGAGAGACCCAGTACTTC; cdr3_aa: CASSPLGTSGGARETQYF
j_call: TRBJ2-1; d_call: NA; clone_size: NA; v_call: TRBV7-2; cdr3_nt: TGTGCCAGCAGCTTAGAACCCCTCGGCCGGAGGGAGCAGTTCTTC; cdr3_aa: CASSLEPLGRREQFF
j_call: TRBJ2-5; d_call: TRBD2; clone_size: NA; v_call: TRBV29-1; cdr3_nt: TGCAGCGTTTATGGACTAGCGGAACAAGAGACCCAGTACTTC; cdr3_aa: CSVYGLAEQETQYF
j_call: TRBJ2-1; d_call: TRBD2; clone_size: few; v_call: TRBV27; cdr3_nt: TGTGCCAGCAGTTTAGGGTGGCGGGGGATTCGACCCGCATACAATGAGCAGTTCTTC; cdr3_aa: CASSLGWRGIRPAYNEQFF
j_call: TRBJ2-5; d_call: NA; clone_size: NA; v_call: TRBV24-1; cdr3_nt: TGTGCCACCAGTGAAGGTGGCAGGGAGACCCAGTACTTC; cdr3_aa: CATSEGGRETQYF
j_call: TRBJ2-7; d_call: TRBD1; clone_size: NA; v_call: TRBV28; cdr3_nt: TGTGCCAGCAGTTTACCCCCCCTGGATCAGGGGGCCGTTAAGTACGAGCAGTACTTC; cdr3_aa: CASSLPPLDQGAVKYEQYF
j_call: TRBJ2-7; d_call: NA; clone_size: NA; v_call: TRBV5-1; cdr3_nt: TGCGCCAGCAGACCATTCGGACAAAAGGGCGAGCAGTACTTC; cdr3_aa: CASRPFGQKGEQYF
j_call: TRBJ1-1; d_call: NA; clone_size: NA; v_call: TRBV6-2/TRBV6-3; cdr3_nt: TGTGCCAGCAGCTTGACGGAGATGAACACTGAAGCTTTCTTT; cdr3_aa: CASSLTEMNTEAFF
j_call: TRBJ2-7; d_call: TRBD2; clone_size: NA; v_call: TRBV7-3; cdr3_nt: TGTGCCAGCAGCTTAACTGGCGGGGGCTCCTACGAGCAGTACTTC; cdr3_aa: CASSLTGGGSYEQYF
j_call: TRBJ2-2; d_call: TRBD1; clone_size: NA; v_call: TRBV7-2; cdr3_nt: TGTGCCAGCAGCTTCAAGACAGGGGGCACCGGGGAGCTGTTTTTT; cdr3_aa: CASSFKTGGTGELFF
j_call: TRBJ1-6; d_call: NA; clone_size: NA; v_call: TRBV19; cdr3_nt: TGTGCCAGTAGTGTGTACAGTGATTCACCCCTCCACTTT; cdr3_aa: CASSVYSDSPLHF
j_call: TRBJ2-3; d_call: NA; clone_size: NA; v_call: TRBV5-1; cdr3_nt: TGCGCCAGCAGCTTTGGAGCCACAGATACGCAGTATTTT; cdr3_aa: CASSFGATDTQYF
j_call: TRBJ2-4; d_call: NA; clone_size: NA; v_call: TRBV11-2; cdr3_nt: TGTGCCAGCAGCCCAGGGGTAATAGCCAAAAACATTCAGTACTTC; cdr3_aa: CASSPGVIAKNIQYF
j_call: TRBJ2-4; d_call: NA; clone_size: NA; v_call: TRBV15; cdr3_nt: TGTGCCACCAGCAGAGATCCTTATGAGGGAAACATTCAGTACTTC; cdr3_aa: CATSRDPYEGNIQYF
j_call: TRBJ1-5; d_call: NA; clone_size: NA; v_call: TRBV2; cdr3_nt: TGTGCCAGCAGTGAAGGTAGTTTCTCTAATCAGCCCCAGCATTTT; cdr3_aa: CASSEGSFSNQPQHF
j_call: TRBJ2-2; d_call: NA; clone_size: once; v_call: TRBV6-5; cdr3_nt: TGTGCCAGCAGTTACCCGGGAACCGGGGAGCTGTTTTTT; cdr3_aa: CASSYPGTGELFF